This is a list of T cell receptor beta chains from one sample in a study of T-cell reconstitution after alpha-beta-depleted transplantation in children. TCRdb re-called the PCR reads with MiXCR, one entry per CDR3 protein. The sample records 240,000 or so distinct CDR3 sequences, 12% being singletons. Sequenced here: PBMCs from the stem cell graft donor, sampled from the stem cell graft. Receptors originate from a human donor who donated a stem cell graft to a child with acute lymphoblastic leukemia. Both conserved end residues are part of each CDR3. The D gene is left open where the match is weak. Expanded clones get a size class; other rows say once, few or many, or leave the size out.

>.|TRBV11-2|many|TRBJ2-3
TGTGCCAGCAGCGCAGGGTCGGCTACAGATACGCAGTATTTT
CASSAGSATDTQYF
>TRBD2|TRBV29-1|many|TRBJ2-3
TGCAGCAAAACTAGCGGGGGCAATACAGATACGCAGTATTTT
CSKTSGGNTDTQYF
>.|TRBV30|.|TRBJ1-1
TGTGCCTGGTGTCGACCCCCGAGTCACACTGAAGCTTTCTTT
CAWCRPPSHTEAFF
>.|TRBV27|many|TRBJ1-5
TGTGCCAGCAGTTTCCAGGGGTTTAGTCAGCCCCAGCATTTT
CASSFQGFSQPQHF
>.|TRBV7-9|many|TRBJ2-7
TGTGCCAGCAGCCGCCAAGGACAGGAGCAGTACTTC
CASSRQGQEQYF
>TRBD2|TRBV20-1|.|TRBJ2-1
TGCAGTGCTAGAGACCTTAGCGGGGGGGATGGGAATGAGCAGTTCTTC
CSARDLSGGDGNEQFF
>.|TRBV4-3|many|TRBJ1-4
TGCGCCAGCAGCCAAGACCGGACCGAGGATGAAAAACTGTTTTTT
CASSQDRTEDEKLFF
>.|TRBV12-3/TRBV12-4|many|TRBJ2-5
TGTGCCAGCAGAGGAAGCCAAGGTGGGACCCAGTACTTC
CASRGSQGGTQYF
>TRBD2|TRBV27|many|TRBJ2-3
TGTGCCAGCATTCAAGCGGGGGGGCACACAGATACGCAGTATTTT
CASIQAGGHTDTQYF
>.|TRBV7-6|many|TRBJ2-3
TGTGCCAGCAGCAACCCAAACACAGATACGCAGTATTTT
CASSNPNTDTQYF
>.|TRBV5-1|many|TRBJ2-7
TGCGCCAGCAGCCTCACCTTCGACGAGCAGTACTTC
CASSLTFDEQYF
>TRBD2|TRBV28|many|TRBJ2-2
TGTGCCAGCAGTTTAAGCGGGGGGGAATCCGGGGAGCTGTTTTTT
CASSLSGGESGELFF
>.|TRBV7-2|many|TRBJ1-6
TGTGCCAGCAGCTTAGATCCGGCAGGGAACAATTCACCCCTCCACTTT
CASSLDPAGNNSPLHF
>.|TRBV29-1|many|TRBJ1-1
TGCAGCGCCCGTAACACTGAAGCTTTCTTT
CSARNTEAFF